The 5 T cell receptor beta chains below were found in one sample sequenced in a study of T cell responses to AZD1222 COVID-19 vaccine. TCRdb's table, derived via immunoSEQ multiplex PCR, lists solely in-frame clones and lacks some. The sample has over 130,000 clones; 94% are singletons. The source was peripheral blood, collected on day 0 of AZD1222 vaccination. Receptors were obtained from an adult in good health.

The V and J genes are TRBV7-8 and TRBJ1-5; no clear D gene. V was pared by 1 base and J by 4 bases, with 8 bases between. Germline loops: CDR1 SGHVS, CDR2 FQNEAQ. The CDR3 sequence is 14 residues long. The CDR3 here is CASSLVGVNQPQHF. The CDR3 DNA reads as TGTGCCAGCAGCTTAGTCGGGGTGAATCAGCCCCAGCATTTT.

This chain uses TRBV9 with TRBJ2-2; the match to TRBD2 covers 8 bases. This CDR3 has 14 residues. Per germline, CDR1 SGDLS and CDR2 YYNGEE. The ends lost 1 base at V and 5 bases at J; junction bases unmatched: 1. This chain's CDR3 is CASSVPGGTGELFF. CDR3 nucleotide sequence: TGTGCCAGCAGCGTACCGGGGGGGACCGGGGAGCTGTTTTTT.

This chain joins TRBV7-8 and TRBJ2-1; D perhaps matches TRBD2 (5 bases). Germline values: CDR1 SGHVS, CDR2 FQNEAQ. The CDR3 totals 14 residues. V lost 1 base to trimming and J lost 8 bases, with 12 bases between them. The chain's CDR3 is CASSLERVVHEQFF. The CDR3 coding sequence is TGTGCCAGCAGCTTAGAGAGGGTAGTTCATGAGCAGTTCTTC.

This chain uses TRBV23-1 with TRBJ2-2; TRBD1 aligns across 9 bases. Being an ORF, TRBV23-1 has a function that is uncertain. V was pared by 7 bases and J by 0 bases, with 15 bases of the junction left unmatched. CDR3 length: 19 amino acids. The CDR3 DNA is TGCGCCAGCACGGGACAGGGAGCTAGCGAGACCGCGAACACCGGGGAGCTGTTTTTT. Protein: CASTGQGASETANTGELFF.

This sequence joins TRBV11-1 and TRBJ1-3; 8 positions agree with TRBD1. J gave up 7 bases and V 3 bases, and 8 bases lay outside the gene matches. CDR1 and CDR2 (germline): SGHAT, FQDESV (reference sequence). This CDR3 has 15 amino acids. CDR3 residues: CASSFKTGDRNTIYF. The CDR3 region has the DNA TGTGCCAGCAGCTTCAAGACAGGGGATCGTAACACCATATATTTT.